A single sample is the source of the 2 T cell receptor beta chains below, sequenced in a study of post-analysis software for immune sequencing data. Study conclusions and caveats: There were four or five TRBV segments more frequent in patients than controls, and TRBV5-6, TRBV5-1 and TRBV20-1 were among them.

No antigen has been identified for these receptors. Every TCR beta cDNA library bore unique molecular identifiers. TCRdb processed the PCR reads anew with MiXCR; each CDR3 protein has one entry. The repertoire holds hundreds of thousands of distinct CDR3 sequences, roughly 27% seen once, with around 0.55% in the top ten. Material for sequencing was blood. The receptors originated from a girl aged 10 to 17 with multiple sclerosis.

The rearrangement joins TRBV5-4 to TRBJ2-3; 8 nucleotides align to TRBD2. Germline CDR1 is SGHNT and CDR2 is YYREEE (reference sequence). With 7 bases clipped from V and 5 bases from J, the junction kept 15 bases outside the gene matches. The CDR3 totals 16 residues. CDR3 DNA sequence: TGTGCCAGCGGACAACCACCAGCGGGAGTGCTAGATACGCAGTATTTT. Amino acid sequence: CASGQPPAGVLDTQYF.

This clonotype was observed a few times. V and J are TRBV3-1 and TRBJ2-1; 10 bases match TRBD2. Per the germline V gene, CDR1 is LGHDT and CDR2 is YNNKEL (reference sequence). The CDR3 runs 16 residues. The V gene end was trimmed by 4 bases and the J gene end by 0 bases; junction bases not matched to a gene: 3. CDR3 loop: CASSRLAGGSYNEQFF. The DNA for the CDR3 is TGTGCCAGCAGCCGATTAGCGGGGGGCTCCTACAATGAGCAGTTCTTC.